This TCR beta chain is drawn from a study of T cell responses to AZD1222 COVID-19 vaccine. As concerns this clone: The antigen is undetermined.

Germline assignment: CDR1 LNHDA and CDR2 SQIVND (reference sequence). V shed 6 bases, J shed 8 bases, and the junction held 10 bases outside the gene matches. This CDR3 is built from 14 residues. Sequenced by immunoSEQ multiplex PCR; TCRdb stores in-frame clones only, minus some. Found here are about 150,000 clones, about 92% of them singletons; the top ten hold 1.5% to 2%. Study results and caveats: Researchers report vaccine-associated CD4 TCRs spanning spike, with dominance at 160-218 and 743-854. Sampling captured repertoires only after the peak T cell response. It was only 6 or 7 AZD1222 recipients who were seropositive at baseline.

This specimen consisted of peripheral blood, obtained on day 0 of AZD1222 vaccination. The clonotype originates from an adult in good health. The gene calls are TRBV19 and TRBJ2-1; TRBD2 matches 7 bases. CDR3 bases: TGTGCCAGTAGGGCCCTGACTAGCACCGATGAGCAGTTCTTC. Residues: CASRALTSTDEQFF.